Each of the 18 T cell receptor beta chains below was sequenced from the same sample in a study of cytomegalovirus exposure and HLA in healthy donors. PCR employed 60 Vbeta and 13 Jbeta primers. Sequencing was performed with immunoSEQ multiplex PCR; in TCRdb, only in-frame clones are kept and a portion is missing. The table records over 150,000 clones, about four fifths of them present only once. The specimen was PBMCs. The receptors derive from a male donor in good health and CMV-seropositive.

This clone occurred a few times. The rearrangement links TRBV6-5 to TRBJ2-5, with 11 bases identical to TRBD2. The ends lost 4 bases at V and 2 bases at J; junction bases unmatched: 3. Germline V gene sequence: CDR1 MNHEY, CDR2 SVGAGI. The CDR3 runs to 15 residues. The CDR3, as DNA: TGTGCCAGCAGTTTAGCGGGGGGGATTCAAGAGACCCAGTACTTC. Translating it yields CASSLAGGIQETQYF.

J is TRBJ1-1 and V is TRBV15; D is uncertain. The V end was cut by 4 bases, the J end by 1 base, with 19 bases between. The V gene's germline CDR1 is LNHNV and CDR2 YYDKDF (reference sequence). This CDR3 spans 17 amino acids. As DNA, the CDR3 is TGTGCCACCAGCATCCGATTGAAGGACGGGGAGAACACTGAAGCTTTCTTT. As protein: CATSIRLKDGENTEAFF.

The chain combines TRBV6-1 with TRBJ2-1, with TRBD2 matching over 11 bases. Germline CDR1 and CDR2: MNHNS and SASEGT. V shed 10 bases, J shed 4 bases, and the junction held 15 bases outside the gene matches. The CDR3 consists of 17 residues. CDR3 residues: CATIDLAGGSSYNEQFF. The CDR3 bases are TGTGCCACCATTGATCTAGCGGGGGGATCTTCTTACAATGAGCAGTTCTTC.

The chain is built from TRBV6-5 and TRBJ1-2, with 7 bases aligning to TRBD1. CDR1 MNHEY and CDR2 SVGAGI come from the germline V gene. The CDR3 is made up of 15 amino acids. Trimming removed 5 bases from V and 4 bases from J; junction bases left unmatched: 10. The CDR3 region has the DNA TGTGCCAGCAGTCTCCACAGGGGTGGTGGCTATGGCTACACCTTC. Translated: CASSLHRGGGYGYTF.

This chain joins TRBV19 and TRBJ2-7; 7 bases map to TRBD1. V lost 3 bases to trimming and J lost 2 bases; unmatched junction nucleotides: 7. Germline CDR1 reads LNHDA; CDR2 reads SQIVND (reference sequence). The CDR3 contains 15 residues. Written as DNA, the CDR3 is TGTGCCAGTAGTATTGGGGCAGGGGGTCCCTACGAGCAGTACTTC. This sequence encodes CASSIGAGGPYEQYF.

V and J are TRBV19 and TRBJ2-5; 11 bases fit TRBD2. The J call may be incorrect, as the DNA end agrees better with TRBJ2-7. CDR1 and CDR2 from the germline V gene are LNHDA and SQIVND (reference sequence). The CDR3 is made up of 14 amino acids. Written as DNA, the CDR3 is TGTGCCAGTAGCCCTAGCGGGGGGTCCTACGAGCAGTACTTC. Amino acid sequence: CASSPSGGSYEQYF.

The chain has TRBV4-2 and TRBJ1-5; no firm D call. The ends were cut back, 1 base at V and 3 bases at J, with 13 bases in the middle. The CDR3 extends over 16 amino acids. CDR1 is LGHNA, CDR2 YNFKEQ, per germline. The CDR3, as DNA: TGTGCCAGCAGCCAAGGGGGAGGGATCCACAATCAGCCCCAGCATTTT. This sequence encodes CASSQGGGIHNQPQHF.

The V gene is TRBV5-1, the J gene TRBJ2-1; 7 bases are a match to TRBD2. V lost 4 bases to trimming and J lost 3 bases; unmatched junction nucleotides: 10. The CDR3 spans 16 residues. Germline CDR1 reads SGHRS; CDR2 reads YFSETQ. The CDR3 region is CASSPLGTTSYNEQFF. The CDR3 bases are TGCGCCAGCAGCCCTCTAGGGACTACCAGCTACAATGAGCAGTTCTTC.

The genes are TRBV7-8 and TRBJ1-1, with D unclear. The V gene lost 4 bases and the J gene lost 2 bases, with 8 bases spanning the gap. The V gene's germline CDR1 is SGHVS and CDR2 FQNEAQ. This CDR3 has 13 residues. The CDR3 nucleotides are TGTGCCAGCAGCTCAGGTCCTAACACTGAAGCTTTCTTT. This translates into CASSSGPNTEAFF. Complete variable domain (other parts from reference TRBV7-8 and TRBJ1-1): GAGVSQSPRYKVAKRGQDVALRCDPISGHVSLFWYQQALGQGPEFLTYFQNEAQLDKSGLPSDRFFAERPEGSVSTLKIQRTQQEDSAVYLCASSSGPNTEAFFGQGTRLTVV.

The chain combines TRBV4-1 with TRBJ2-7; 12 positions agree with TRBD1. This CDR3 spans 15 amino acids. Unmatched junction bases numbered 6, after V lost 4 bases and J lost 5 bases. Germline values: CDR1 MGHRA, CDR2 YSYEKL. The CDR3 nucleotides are TGCGCCAGCAGCCCGCTGGGACAGGGGGCCCACGAGCAGTACTTC. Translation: CASSPLGQGAHEQYF.

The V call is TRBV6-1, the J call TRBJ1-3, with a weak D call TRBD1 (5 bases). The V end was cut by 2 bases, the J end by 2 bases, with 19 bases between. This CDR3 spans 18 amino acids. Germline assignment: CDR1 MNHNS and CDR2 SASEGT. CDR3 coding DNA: TGTGCCAGCAGTGAAATGAGTATTGGTTGGGGGGCTGGAAACACCATATATTTT. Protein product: CASSEMSIGWGAGNTIYF.

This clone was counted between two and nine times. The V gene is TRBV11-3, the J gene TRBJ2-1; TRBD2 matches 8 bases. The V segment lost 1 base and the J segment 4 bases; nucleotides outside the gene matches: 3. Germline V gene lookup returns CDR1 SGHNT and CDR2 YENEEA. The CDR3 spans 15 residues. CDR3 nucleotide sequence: TGTGCCAGCAGCTTAGCGGGGGGGTTGTACAATGAGCAGTTCTTC. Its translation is CASSLAGGLYNEQFF. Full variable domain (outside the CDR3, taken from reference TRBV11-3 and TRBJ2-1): EAGVVQSPRYKIIEKKQPVAFWCNPISGHNTLYWYLQNLGQGPELLIRYENEEAVDDSQLPKDRFSAERLKGVDSTLKIQPAELGDSAVYLCASSLAGGLYNEQFFGPGTRLTVL.

CDR3: CASAFGGSQKFYEQYF. Here the CDR3 DNA reads TGTGCTAGTGCCTTCGGGGGGAGTCAAAAATTCTACGAGCAGTACTTC. This chain joins TRBV12-5 and TRBJ2-7; 7 bases fit TRBD2. CDR1 is LGHNT and CDR2 is FRNRAP in the germline V gene. The CDR3 is made up of 16 amino acids. With 7 bases clipped from V and 3 bases from J, the junction kept 15 bases outside the gene matches.

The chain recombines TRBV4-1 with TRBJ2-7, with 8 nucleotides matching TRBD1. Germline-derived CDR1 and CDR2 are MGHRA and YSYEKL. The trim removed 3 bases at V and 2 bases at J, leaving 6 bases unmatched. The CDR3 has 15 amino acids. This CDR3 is CASSHRTGSPYEQYF. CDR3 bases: TGCGCCAGCAGCCATAGGACAGGGAGTCCCTACGAGCAGTACTTC.

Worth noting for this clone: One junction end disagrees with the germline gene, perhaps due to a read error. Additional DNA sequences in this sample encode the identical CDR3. For the CDR3, the DNA is TGTGCCAGCAGCCCTAGCGGGGGATTAACCGGGGAGCTGTTTTTT. It yields the protein CASSPSGGLTGELFF. The chain is built from TRBV4-1 and TRBJ2-2; the match to TRBD2 covers 10 bases. The CDR3 runs to 15 residues. Germline assignment: CDR1 MGHRA and CDR2 YSYEKL.

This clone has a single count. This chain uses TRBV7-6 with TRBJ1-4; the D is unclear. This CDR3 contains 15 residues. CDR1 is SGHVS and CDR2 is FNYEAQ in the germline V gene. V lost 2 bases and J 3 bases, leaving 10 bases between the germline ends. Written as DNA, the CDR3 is TGTGCCAGCAGCTTACGCCCAGGTGCTAATGAAAAACTGTTTTTT. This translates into CASSLRPGANEKLFF.

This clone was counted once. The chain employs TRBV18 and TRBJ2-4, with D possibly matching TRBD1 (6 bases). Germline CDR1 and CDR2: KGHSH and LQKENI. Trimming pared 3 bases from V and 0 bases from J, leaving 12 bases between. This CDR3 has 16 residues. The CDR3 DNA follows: TGTGCCAGCTCACCCCAGGGGCGAGGAGCCAAAAACATTCAGTACTTC. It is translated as CASSPQGRGAKNIQYF.

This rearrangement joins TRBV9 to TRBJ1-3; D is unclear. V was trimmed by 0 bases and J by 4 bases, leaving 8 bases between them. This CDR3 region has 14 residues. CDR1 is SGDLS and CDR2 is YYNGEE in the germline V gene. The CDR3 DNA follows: TGTGCCAGCAGCGTAGCCGGACTCGGAAACACCATATATTTT. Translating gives CASSVAGLGNTIYF.